The source of this T cell receptor (beta chain) is a study of early T cells in non-severe SARS-CoV-2 infection. Across the whole study: The study sequenced bulk RNA from unsorted whole blood, with chains unpaired.

Turning to this clonotype: Its specificity is not known.

Trimming removed 2 bases at V and 2 bases at J, with 16 bases between. The CDR3 sequence is 16 residues long. Individual cDNA molecules received unique molecular identifiers. TCRdb processed the 5' RACE reads anew with MiXCR; each CDR3 protein has one entry. This sample has around 99,000 distinct CDR3 sequences; approximately 16% occur once, and the top ten carry about 5%. General study results and limits: Anti-spike CD8 responses were favored in VDJdb matching, and private and CD4 specificities were missed.

This receptor was obtained from an adult who was a healthcare worker with PCR-confirmed SARS-CoV-2 infection or an uninfected control (not recorded which). The sample was whole blood, taken at baseline. The chain joins TRBV12-3 or TRBV12-4 to TRBJ2-7; perhaps TRBD2 as D (5 bases). CDR3: CASSLMGQLGAYEQYF. The CDR3 DNA sequence: TGTGCCAGCAGTTTAATGGGCCAACTAGGAGCCTACGAGCAGTACTTC.